This record covers a single T cell receptor beta chain. V dropped 10 bases and J dropped 6 bases, with 18 bases sitting between them. The CDR3 is 13 amino acids. Per germline, CDR1 MNHEY and CDR2 SMNVEV (reference sequence). The method was immunoSEQ multiplex PCR; TCRdb's version includes in-frame clones alone and lacks a portion of them. The sample has roughly 60,000 clones; more than 75% are singletons. These data belong to a study of graft-versus-host responses after intestinal transplantation. The rearrangement joins TRBV27 to TRBJ1-1; D unresolved. The receptor's source is a human patient who received an intestinal transplant, so some T cells may come from the graft donor. Source: PBMCs, taken about 120 days after intestinal transplantation. CDR3 sequence reads: CATRAGRPPEAFF. In nucleotides, the CDR3 is TGTGCCACCAGAGCAGGCCGGCCCCCTGAAGCTTTCTTT.